A selection of T cell receptor beta chains follows, all from one sample in a study of blood T cell repertoires in COVID-19. Measured with immunoSEQ multiplex PCR; TCRdb has only the in-frame clones, and not every one. The sample comprises roughly 83,000 clones, approximately 86% of which are singletons, and 8% rests with the top ten. The source material was peripheral blood. These receptors all come from an elderly man with active or convalescent COVID-19. CDR3s include the opening cysteine and the closing phenylalanine or tryptophan. A D gene is named only where the DNA matches it firmly. Where a row states a size, it is once, few, many or the class of an expanded clone; other rows omit it.

>-|TRBJ1-2|TRBV21-1|-
TGTGCCAGCAGCAAAGGTGTCTTCGGACTGATCTATGGCTACACCTTC
CASSKGVFGLIYGYTF
>-|TRBJ2-5|TRBV11-2|-
TGTGCCAGCAGCTTAGAAACTAGACCCCGAGAGACCCAGTACTTC
CASSLETRPRETQYF
>TRBD2|TRBJ2-3|TRBV10-2|once
TGCGCCAGCAGACCTGGGACTAGCGGGTCAGCAGATACGCAGTATTTT
CASRPGTSGSADTQYF
>TRBD2|TRBJ2-1|TRBV7-9|-
TGTGCCAGCAGCTACCCGGGGTTGCGGGAGAATGAGCAGTTCTTC
CASSYPGLRENEQFF
>-|TRBJ1-3|TRBV6-5|-
TGTGCCAGCAGAAAAATCGGGGGGTCTGGAAACACCATATATTTT
CASRKIGGSGNTIYF
>-|TRBJ2-1|TRBV21-1|-
TGTGCCAGCAGCTCCCAGGGACTAGCGGGAGGGCCGATGGGGAATGAGCAGTTCTTC
CASSSQGLAGGPMGNEQFF
>-|TRBJ2-1|TRBV5-1|-
TGCGCCAGCAGCTTGGGACAGGTGCAGCATGAGCAGTTCTTC
CASSLGQVQHEQFF
>-|TRBJ1-5|TRBV6-5|once
TGTGCCAGCAGCCCAGACAGTTCAAATCAGCCCCAGCATTTT
CASSPDSSNQPQHF
>TRBD1|TRBJ1-5|TRBV28|-
TGTGCCAGCAGTGAAAACAGGGGACGCAATCAGCCCCAGCATTTT
CASSENRGRNQPQHF
>-|TRBJ1-1|TRBV12-3/TRBV12-4|-
TGTGCCAGCACCCGCGGTCTAACTGAAGCTTTCTTT
CASTRGLTEAFF
>-|TRBJ1-4|TRBV19|-
TGTGCCAGTAATTCAGGCCCCCATGAAAAACTGTTTTTT
CASNSGPHEKLFF
>TRBD1|TRBJ1-2|TRBV19|-
TGTGCCAGTAGTCTGGGGGACAGCCTCTATGGCTACACCTTC
CASSLGDSLYGYTF
>TRBD1|TRBJ1-1|TRBV28|-
TGTGCCACCGACGAGCGCGACAGGGCTGAAGCTTTCTTT
CATDERDRAEAFF
>-|TRBJ2-1|TRBV2|-
TGTGCCAGCAGTGAAATTAGGGGTGATGAGCAGTTCTTC
CASSEIRGDEQFF
>TRBD2|TRBJ2-5|TRBV6-5|-
TGTGCCAGCACTAGCGGGGCTAAGACCCAGTACTTC
CASTSGAKTQYF
>-|TRBJ1-5|TRBV25-1|-
TGTGCCAGCAGTGAATCGGGCACAGGCGGACAGCCCCAGCATTTT
CASSESGTGGQPQHF
>TRBD1|TRBJ1-2|TRBV7-8|-
TGTGCCAGCAGCTTAGGGGGGACAGGCGCTAACTATGGCTACACCTTC
CASSLGGTGANYGYTF
>-|TRBJ2-1|TRBV5-5|-
TGTGCCAGCAGCCCTGGACTCAGCTCCTACAATGAGCAGTTCTTC
CASSPGLSSYNEQFF
>-|TRBJ2-3|TRBV7-9|few
TGTGCCAGCAGCTCCCAAGCGGGTGGCACAGATACGCAGTATTTT
CASSSQAGGTDTQYF
>TRBD1|TRBJ1-6|TRBV5-1|-
TGCGCCAGCAGCTTGGGAGGCCCGGGACAGGGGGGTTCACCCCTCCACTTT
CASSLGGPGQGGSPLHF
>-|TRBJ1-2|TRBV7-8|-
TGTGCCAGCAGCTTAGCGCTACAGGAGGGCCATGGCTACACCTTC
CASSLALQEGHGYTF
>-|TRBJ1-5|TRBV5-1|once
TGCGCCAGCAGCTTGGGGACAGACGGCCAGCCCCAGCATTTT
CASSLGTDGQPQHF
>-|TRBJ1-3|TRBV15|-
TGTGCCACCAGCAGAGATGTCATCTCTGGAAACACCATATATTTT
CATSRDVISGNTIYF
>-|TRBJ1-2|TRBV18|-
TGTGCCAGCTCACCACCGCCGGGAACTAATGGCTGCACCTTC
CASSPPPGTNGCTF
>-|TRBJ2-1|TRBV10-1|-
TGCGCCAGCAGTCTTAGCGGCTCCTACAATGAGCAGTTCTTC
CASSLSGSYNEQFF
>-|TRBJ1-5|TRBV10-3|-
TGTGCCATCAGTGGTGCGGGTCCCAATCAGCCCCAGCATTTT
CAISGAGPNQPQHF
>-|TRBJ1-6|TRBV30|-
TGTGCCTGGAGTGAGGGAGTCAATTCACCCCTCCACTTT
CAWSEGVNSPLHF
>-|TRBJ2-1|TRBV19|-
TGTGCCAGTAGTATCGCAGGCTACAATGAGCAGTTCTTC
CASSIAGYNEQFF
>-|TRBJ2-6|TRBV19|-
TGTGCCAGTAGTTCCCGGGGCTCTGGGGCCAACGTCCTGACTTTC
CASSSRGSGANVLTF
>-|TRBJ1-2|TRBV5-5|-
TGTGCCAGCAGCTTGGTTTCCGGGGGAAGAGGCTACACCTTC
CASSLVSGGRGYTF
>TRBD1|TRBJ1-2|TRBV12-3/TRBV12-4|once
TGTGCCAGCAGCCGGGGACAGGGTTATGGCTACACCTTC
CASSRGQGYGYTF
>TRBD2|TRBJ2-1|TRBV27|-
TGTGCCAGCAGCTCCCGGCCTAGCGGGAGGGCCTTTGAGCAGTTCTTC
CASSSRPSGRAFEQFF
>-|TRBJ2-3|TRBV7-6|-
TGTGCCAGCAGCTTACAACACGAAACCCCGTATTTT
CASSLQHETPYF